This T cell receptor (beta chain) appears in the sequencing data of a study of vaccination and CD4 T cells after COVID-19. About the research overall: Nasal swab PCR showed SARS-CoV-2 in convalescent patients, roughly nine with mild and one with severe disease.

Treatment in this sample: 10-day PBMC culture with coronavirus spike peptide pools or control peptides (ViraFEST assay). Each well held roughly 2 million PBMCs in IL-2 (roughly 10 IU/ml) medium with 8.5 to 10 ug/ml peptide pools. The Oncomine TCR Beta short-read assay sequenced DNA from cultured CD4+ T cells. A single record per CDR3 protein comes from TCRdb applying MiXCR to the PCR reads. The sample records approximately 14,000 distinct CDR3 sequences, 52% being singletons. A word on this clonotype: Its target is not known.

Study-wide findings and caveats: Within convalescent individuals, 304 out of 307 vaccine-specific clones proved to be spike mono-reactive.

Sequencing input: CD4+ T cells from blood, cultured in vitro. This sequence was found in a human donor who had recovered from COVID-19.

The CDR3 loop reads CATSDPDQPQHF. The CDR3, as DNA: TGTGCCACCAGTGATCCCGATCAGCCCCAGCATTTT. This chain joins TRBV24-1 and TRBJ1-5; no definite D call. CDR3 length equals 12 residues. Trimming left V 3 bases short and J 5 bases short, with 4 bases between. Germline V CDR1 and CDR2: KGHDR, SFDVKD.